These 24 T cell receptor beta chains share one sample of origin, sequenced in a study of blood T cell repertoires in COVID-19. Profiling relied on immunoSEQ multiplex PCR, and the TCRdb table lists in-frame clones only, not all of them. This table holds around 100,000 clones, over 65% found once. Sequenced: peripheral blood. The receptor set was obtained from a woman aged 40-49 years with acute or convalescent COVID-19.

This clone has a single count. This rearrangement joins TRBV7-2 to TRBJ2-7, with a weak D call TRBD1 (5 bases). The CDR3 totals 15 residues. V was trimmed by 1 base and J by 2 bases, leaving 12 bases between them. Germline CDR1 is SGHTA and CDR2 is FQGNSA. CDR3 coding DNA: TGTGCCAGCAGCTTAGGGTCACAGGTCCCCTACGAGCAGTACTTC. Translation gives CASSLGSQVPYEQYF.

The chain is built from TRBV2 and TRBJ1-2, with TRBD1 matching over 12 bases. Unmatched junction bases numbered 14, after V lost 7 bases and J lost 8 bases. Germline CDR1 is SNHLY and CDR2 is FYNNEI. The CDR3 has 16 amino acids. Here the CDR3 DNA reads TGTGCCAGCAACGACCCGGCGGGACAGGGGGCGCGGGGCTACACCTTC. This codes for CASNDPAGQGARGYTF.

The rearrangement joins TRBV7-9 to TRBJ2-3; 9 positions agree with TRBD1. Germline CDR1 reads SEHNR; CDR2 reads FQNEAQ (reference sequence). The junction had 9 bases not matched to a gene; V was cut back by 5 bases and J by 3 bases. This CDR3 spans 16 amino acids. CDR3 amino acids: CASSAQQGAGTDTQYF. For the CDR3, the DNA is TGTGCCAGCAGCGCCCAACAGGGGGCTGGGACAGATACGCAGTATTTT.

The gene calls are TRBV24-1 and TRBJ2-3; 7 bases fit TRBD1. CDR3 length: 15 amino acids. V gave up 2 bases and J gave up 4 bases; unmatched junction bases: 5. From germline, CDR1 is KGHDR and CDR2 SFDVKD. The CDR3: CATSDSTGYPDTQYF. Written as DNA, the CDR3 is TGTGCCACCAGTGATTCGACAGGGTACCCAGATACGCAGTATTTT.

The chain employs TRBV11-1 and TRBJ1-1, with D unresolved. V was trimmed by 5 bases and J by 8 bases, leaving 15 bases between them. CDR1 and CDR2 (germline): SGHAT, FQDESV (reference sequence). This CDR3 has 13 amino acids. The CDR3 region has the DNA TGTGCCAGCAGCGCTACTCCTGCGGGGGAAGCTTTCTTT. It specifies CASSATPAGEAFF.

The J gene is TRBJ2-1, the V gene TRBV5-1; 12 nucleotides match TRBD1. J was trimmed by 7 bases and V by 4 bases; bases with no gene match: 12. The CDR3 consists of 17 residues. Germline CDR1 and CDR2: SGHRS and YFSETQ. DNA of the CDR3: TGCGCCAGCAGCCGGAATGCCGGGACAGGGGGCATGAATGAGCAGTTCTTC. This encodes CASSRNAGTGGMNEQFF.

The chain carries TRBV30 and TRBJ2-5, with 8 bases aligning to TRBD2. Trimming cost V 4 bases and J 5 bases; bases outside gene matches: 15. Germline-derived CDR1 and CDR2 are GTSNPN and SVGIG (reference sequence). The CDR3 sequence is 16 residues long. In nucleotides, the CDR3 is TGTGCCTGGAAAAGACGGGGGGGGCCTAGAGTGGAGACCCAGTACTTC. Amino acids: CAWKRRGGPRVETQYF.

This clone appeared once. The chain has TRBV7-9 and TRBJ2-5; D remains ambiguous. Germline V gene data show CDR1 as SEHNR and CDR2 as FQNEAQ (reference sequence). This CDR3 has 12 residues. V was shortened by 11 bases and J by 2 bases, with 12 bases between the two germline ends. CDR3 residues: CAGQTGQETQYF. In nucleotides, the CDR3 is TGTGCCGGCCAGACTGGGCAAGAGACCCAGTACTTC.

This sequence joins TRBV18 and TRBJ2-1; tentative D call: TRBD2 (5 bases). The CDR3 is 12 amino acids. Looked up from germline, CDR1 is KGHSH and CDR2 is LQKENI. V lost 8 bases and J lost 12, with 17 bases in between. The CDR3 loop is CASRGGAEGQFF. The CDR3 DNA reads TGTGCCAGCCGGGGTGGCGCCGAGGGGCAGTTCTTC.

This chain uses TRBV30 with TRBJ2-5; 9 bases line up with TRBD1. Germline CDR1 reads GTSNPN; CDR2 reads SVGIG (reference sequence). The ends lost 0 bases at V and 3 bases at J; junction bases unmatched: 5. CDR3 size: 15 residues. CDR3 sequence (DNA): TGTGCCTGGAGTGTGCCCCGGGACAGGGAAGAGACCCAGTACTTC. Translating it yields CAWSVPRDREETQYF.

The chain is built from TRBV5-4 and TRBJ2-1, with 7 bases identical to TRBD1. CDR1 is SGHNT and CDR2 is YYREEE in the germline V gene (reference sequence). This CDR3 is 14 amino acids long. V gave up 4 bases and J gave up 1 base; unmatched junction bases: 2. CDR3 region: CASSRQGSYNEQFF. CDR3 nucleotides: TGTGCCAGCAGCCGACAGGGATCCTACAATGAGCAGTTCTTC.

The rearrangement uses TRBV27 and TRBJ1-4; D is perhaps TRBD1 (6 bases). V lost 11 bases, J lost 4 bases, and 26 bases lay in between. Germline assignment: CDR1 MNHEY and CDR2 SMNVEV (reference sequence). The CDR3 has 17 amino acids. In DNA form, the CDR3 reads TGTGCCTCCCCGGAGGGAGTGGGGGGGGGCGATAATGAAAAACTGTTTTTT. It specifies CASPEGVGGGDNEKLFF.

This chain connects TRBV18 to TRBJ1-4; unclear D gene. Germline V CDR1 and CDR2: KGHSH, LQKENI. This CDR3 is built from 14 residues. The V gene lost 6 bases and the J gene lost 1 base, with 9 bases spanning the gap. Here the CDR3 DNA reads TGTGCCAGCTCGCGGATGGGAACTAATGAAAAACTGTTTTTT. The encoded protein is CASSRMGTNEKLFF.

The chain carries TRBV4-1 and TRBJ1-6; D is possibly TRBD1 (6 bases). Germline lookup yields CDR1 MGHRA and CDR2 YSYEKL. V was trimmed by 1 base and J by 10 bases, leaving 14 bases between them. The CDR3 has 15 amino acids. The CDR3 reads CASSQGWGRNSPLHF. CDR3 bases: TGCGCCAGCAGCCAAGGGTGGGGGCGGAACTCACCCCTCCACTTT.

The V call is TRBV4-1, the J call TRBJ2-1; TRBD2 matches 8 bases. The ends lost 5 bases at V and 4 bases at J; junction bases unmatched: 7. CDR1 is MGHRA and CDR2 is YSYEKL in the germline V gene. This CDR3 has 15 amino acids. The CDR3 here is CASSAFAGGYNEQFF. CDR3 coding DNA: TGCGCCAGCAGCGCCTTTGCGGGGGGTTACAATGAGCAGTTCTTC.

The CDR3 region is CASSPLADNQPQHF. The CDR3 DNA sequence: TGTGCCAGCAGCCCGTTGGCGGACAATCAGCCCCAGCATTTT. The chain couples TRBV7-2 to TRBJ1-5; no clear D. Germline V gives CDR1 SGHTA, CDR2 FQGNSA. The length of the CDR3 is 14 residues. Trimming stripped 5 bases from V and 3 bases from J, with 11 bases between. Full variable domain (outside the CDR3, taken from reference TRBV7-2 and TRBJ1-5): GAGVSQSPSNKVTEKGKDVELRCDPISGHTALYWYRQSLGQGLEFLIYFQGNSAPDKSGLPSDRFSAERTGGSVSTLTIQRTQQEDSAVYLCASSPLADNQPQHFGDGTRLSIL.

V and J are TRBV6-5 and TRBJ2-7, with a tentative D call TRBD1 (5 bases). V shed 6 bases and J shed 7 bases, with 19 bases lying between them. The CDR3 spans 14 residues. The germline V gene encodes CDR1 MNHEY and CDR2 SVGAGI. The CDR3 bases are TGTGCCAGCAGATATGGTCAAGGGGCCCAGGAGCAGTACTTC. Its translation is CASRYGQGAQEQYF.

The chain joins TRBV6-2 or TRBV6-3 to TRBJ2-7; 8 bases align to TRBD2. J was trimmed by 0 bases and V by 5 bases; bases with no gene match: 6. The CDR3 is made up of 15 amino acids. Germline V gives CDR1 MNHEY, CDR2 SVGEGT. CDR3 sequence: CASSPSGGSSYEQYF. The CDR3 region has the DNA TGTGCCAGCAGTCCCAGCGGGGGAAGCTCCTACGAGCAGTACTTC.

The rearrangement joins TRBV18 to TRBJ1-2; 8 bases line up with TRBD1. Germline CDR1 is KGHSH and CDR2 is LQKENI. The CDR3 runs 13 residues. V trimming: 1 base; J trimming: 7 bases; junction bases outside the gene matches: 2. The CDR3 protein is CASSPQGQAGYTF. CDR3 DNA sequence: TGTGCCAGCTCACCACAGGGACAGGCTGGCTACACCTTC.

This sequence joins TRBV30 and TRBJ1-2; D might be TRBD1 (5 bases). The germline V and J ends were trimmed by 4 bases and 2 bases, with 14 bases remaining between them. The CDR3 extends over 14 amino acids. The germline V gene encodes CDR1 GTSNPN and CDR2 SVGIG (reference sequence). As DNA, the CDR3 is TGTGCCTGGAACCTAAGGGGCAGAAACTATGGCTACACCTTC. As protein: CAWNLRGRNYGYTF.

V and J are TRBV24-1 and TRBJ2-2, with D possibly being TRBD2 (6 bases). V dropped 6 bases and J dropped 1 base, with 17 bases sitting between them. The CDR3 runs 17 residues. Germline CDR1 and CDR2: KGHDR and SFDVKD. CDR3 coding DNA: TGTGCCACCAGTACGACTGGGGGGTCGGGGAACACCGGGGAGCTGTTTTTT. Protein product: CATSTTGGSGNTGELFF.

This sequence joins TRBV7-2 and TRBJ1-3; weak D call: TRBD1 (5 bases). Germline values: CDR1 SGHTA, CDR2 FQGNSA. The CDR3 has 14 residues. V was cut by 5 bases and J by 0 bases, with 8 bases left in between. CDR3 in DNA: TGTGCCAGCAGCCCAGACAGCTCTGGAAACACCATATATTTT. It encodes CASSPDSSGNTIYF.

This clone is a singleton in its sample. The rearrangement uses TRBV19 and TRBJ2-6, with D possibly matching TRBD1 (6 bases). The germline V gene has CDR1 LNHDA and CDR2 SQIVND (reference sequence). The germline V and J ends were trimmed by 2 bases and 0 bases, with 14 bases remaining between them. This CDR3 has 18 residues. The CDR3 loop is CASSISGRGYSGANVLTF. CDR3 sequence (DNA): TGTGCCAGTAGTATATCGGGCAGGGGTTACTCTGGGGCCAACGTCCTGACTTTC.

This chain links TRBV5-1 with TRBJ2-7, with D possibly being TRBD2 (6 bases). This CDR3 is built from 14 residues. CDR1 SGHRS and CDR2 YFSETQ come from the germline V gene. The V end lost 3 bases, the J end lost 3 bases, and 13 bases lay between the germline ends. CDR3 sequence (DNA): TGCGCCAGCAGCTCGGGACTTGATTTCTACGAGCAGTACTTC. Translation: CASSSGLDFYEQYF.